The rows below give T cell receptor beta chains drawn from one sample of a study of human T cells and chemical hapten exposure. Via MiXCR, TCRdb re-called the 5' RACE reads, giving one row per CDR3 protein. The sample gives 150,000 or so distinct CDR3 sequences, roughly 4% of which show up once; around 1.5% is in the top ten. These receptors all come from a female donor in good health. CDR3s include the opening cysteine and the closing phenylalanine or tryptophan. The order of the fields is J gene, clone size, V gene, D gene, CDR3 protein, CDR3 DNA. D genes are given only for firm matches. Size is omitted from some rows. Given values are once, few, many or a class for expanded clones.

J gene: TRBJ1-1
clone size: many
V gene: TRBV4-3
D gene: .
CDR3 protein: CASSQGRGNTEAFF
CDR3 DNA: TGCGCCAGCAGCCAAGGGAGGGGAAACACTGAAGCTTTCTTT

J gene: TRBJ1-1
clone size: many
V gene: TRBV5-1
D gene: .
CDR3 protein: CASSFGRHLLTEAFF
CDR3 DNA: TGCGCCAGCAGCTTTGGCCGTCATTTGCTTACTGAAGCTTTCTTT

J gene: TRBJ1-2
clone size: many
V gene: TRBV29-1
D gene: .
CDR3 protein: CSGGGGGSGYYGYTF
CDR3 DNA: TGCAGCGGCGGGGGGGGCGGGAGTGGCTACTATGGCTACACCTTC

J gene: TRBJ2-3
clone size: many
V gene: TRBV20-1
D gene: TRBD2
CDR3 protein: CSARRAGGPSSTDTQYF
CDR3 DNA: TGCAGTGCTAGAAGAGCGGGGGGGCCATCGAGCACAGATACGCAGTATTTT

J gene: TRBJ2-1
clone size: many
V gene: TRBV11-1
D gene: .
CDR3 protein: CASSLVGTFRSYNEQFF
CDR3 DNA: TGTGCCAGCAGCTTAGTTGGGACTTTCCGTTCCTACAATGAGCAGTTCTTC

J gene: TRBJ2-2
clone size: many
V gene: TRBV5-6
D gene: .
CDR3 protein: CASSLWVQTNTGELFF
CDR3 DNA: TGTGCCAGCAGCTTGTGGGTCCAGACGAACACCGGGGAGCTGTTTTTT

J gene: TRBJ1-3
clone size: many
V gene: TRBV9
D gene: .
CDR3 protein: CASSLEGTDYSGNTIYF
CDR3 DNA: TGTGCCAGCAGCTTAGAAGGGACGGATTACTCTGGAAACACCATATATTTT

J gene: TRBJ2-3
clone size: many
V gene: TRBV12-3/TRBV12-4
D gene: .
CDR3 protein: CASSLVVGTDTQYF
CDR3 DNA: TGTGCCAGCAGTTTGGTCGTCGGCACAGATACGCAGTATTTT

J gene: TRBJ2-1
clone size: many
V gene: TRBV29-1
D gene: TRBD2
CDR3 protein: CSVASGGYNEQFF
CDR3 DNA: TGCAGCGTGGCTAGCGGGGGATACAATGAGCAGTTCTTC

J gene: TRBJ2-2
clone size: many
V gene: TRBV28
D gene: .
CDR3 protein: CASRSPGTGELFF
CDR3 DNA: TGTGCCAGCAGGTCCCCGGGCACCGGGGAGCTGTTTTTT

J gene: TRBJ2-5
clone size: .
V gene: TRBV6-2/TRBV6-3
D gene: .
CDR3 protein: CASSYRTQTETQYF
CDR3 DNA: TGTGCCAGCAGTTACCGTACCCAGACCGAGACCCAGTACTTC

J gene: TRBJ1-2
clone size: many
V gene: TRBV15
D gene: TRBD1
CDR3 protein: CATSRDLGQGYGYTF
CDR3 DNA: TGTGCCACCAGCAGAGATCTCGGACAGGGGTATGGCTACACCTTC

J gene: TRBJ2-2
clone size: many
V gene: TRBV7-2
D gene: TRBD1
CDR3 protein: CAHQRDRDTGELFF
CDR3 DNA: TGTGCCCACCAGCGGGACAGGGACACCGGGGAGCTGTTTTTT

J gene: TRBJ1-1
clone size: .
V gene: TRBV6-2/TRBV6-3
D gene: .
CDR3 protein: CASSKGYTEAFF
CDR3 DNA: TGTGCCAGCAGCAAGGGGTACACTGAAGCTTTCTTT

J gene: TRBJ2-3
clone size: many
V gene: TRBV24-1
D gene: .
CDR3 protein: CATSDRGGLGTDTQYF
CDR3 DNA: TGTGCCACCAGTGACCGGGGAGGACTGGGCACAGATACGCAGTATTTT

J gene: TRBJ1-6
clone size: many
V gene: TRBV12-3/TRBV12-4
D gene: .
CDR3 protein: CASSPRGGARSPLHF
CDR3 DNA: TGTGCCAGCAGTCCGAGAGGGGGAGCCCGATCACCCCTCCACTTT

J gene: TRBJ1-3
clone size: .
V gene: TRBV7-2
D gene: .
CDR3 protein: CASSLGPVLSGNTIYF
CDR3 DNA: TGTGCCAGCAGCTTAGGTCCGGTGCTCTCTGGAAACACCATATATTTT

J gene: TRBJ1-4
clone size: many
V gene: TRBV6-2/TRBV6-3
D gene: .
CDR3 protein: CASSTGGEKLFF
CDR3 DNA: TGTGCCAGCAGTACGGGCGGTGAAAAACTGTTTTTT

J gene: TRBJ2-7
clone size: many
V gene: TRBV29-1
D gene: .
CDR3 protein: CSVVNQGGVEQYF
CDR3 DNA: TGCAGCGTCGTTAATCAGGGGGGTGTCGAGCAGTACTTC

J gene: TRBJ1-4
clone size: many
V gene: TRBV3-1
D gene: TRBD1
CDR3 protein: CASSDRGANEKLFF
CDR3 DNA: TGTGCCAGCAGTGACAGGGGGGCTAATGAAAAACTGTTTTTT

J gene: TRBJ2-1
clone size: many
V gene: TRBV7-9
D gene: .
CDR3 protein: CASSLARGSVRNEQFF
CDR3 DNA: TGTGCCAGCAGCTTAGCCCGAGGGAGCGTACGCAATGAGCAGTTCTTC

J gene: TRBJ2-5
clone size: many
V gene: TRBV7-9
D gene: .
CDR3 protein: CASSLGRGPQETQYF
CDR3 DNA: TGTGCCAGCAGCTTAGGCAGGGGACCCCAAGAGACCCAGTACTTC

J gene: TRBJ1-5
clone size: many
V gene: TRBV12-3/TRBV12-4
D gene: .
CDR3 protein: CASSSRSNQPQHF
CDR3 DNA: TGTGCCAGCTCCAGCAGGAGCAATCAGCCCCAGCATTTT

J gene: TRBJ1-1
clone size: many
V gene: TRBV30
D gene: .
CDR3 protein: CAWKSGANTEAFF
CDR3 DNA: TGTGCCTGGAAAAGTGGGGCGAACACTGAAGCTTTCTTT

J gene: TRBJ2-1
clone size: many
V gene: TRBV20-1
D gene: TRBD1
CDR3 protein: CRITPGTEEYNEQFF
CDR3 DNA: TGCAGAATCACCCCGGGGACAGAGGAATACAATGAGCAGTTCTTC

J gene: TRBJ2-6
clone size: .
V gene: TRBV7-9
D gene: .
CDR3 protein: CASSHHFSSGANVLTF
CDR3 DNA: TGTGCCAGCAGCCACCACTTCAGCTCTGGGGCCAACGTCCTGACTTTC

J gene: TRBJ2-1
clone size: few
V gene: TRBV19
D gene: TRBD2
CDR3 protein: CASSATSGGTVEQFF
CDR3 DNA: TGTGCCAGTAGTGCGACTAGCGGGGGGACTGTTGAGCAGTTCTTC

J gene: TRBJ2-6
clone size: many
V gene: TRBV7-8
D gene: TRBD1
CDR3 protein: CASSLTAAPGQGAPWGANVLTF
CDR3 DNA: TGTGCCAGCAGCTTAACGGCCGCCCCGGGACAGGGGGCGCCCTGGGGGGCCAACGTCCTGACTTTC

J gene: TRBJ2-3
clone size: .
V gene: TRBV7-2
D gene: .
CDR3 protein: CASSFQQTDTQYF
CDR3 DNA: TGTGCCAGCAGCTTTCAACAAACAGATACGCAGTATTTT

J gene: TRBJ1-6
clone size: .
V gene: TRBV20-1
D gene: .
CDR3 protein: CSARDGSSYNSPLHF
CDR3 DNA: TGCAGTGCTAGGGACGGAAGCTCCTATAATTCACCCCTCCACTTT

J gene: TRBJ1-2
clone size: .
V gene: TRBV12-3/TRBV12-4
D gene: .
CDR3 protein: CASTPDRLYGYTF
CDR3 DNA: TGTGCCAGCACCCCCGACAGACTGTATGGCTACACCTTC